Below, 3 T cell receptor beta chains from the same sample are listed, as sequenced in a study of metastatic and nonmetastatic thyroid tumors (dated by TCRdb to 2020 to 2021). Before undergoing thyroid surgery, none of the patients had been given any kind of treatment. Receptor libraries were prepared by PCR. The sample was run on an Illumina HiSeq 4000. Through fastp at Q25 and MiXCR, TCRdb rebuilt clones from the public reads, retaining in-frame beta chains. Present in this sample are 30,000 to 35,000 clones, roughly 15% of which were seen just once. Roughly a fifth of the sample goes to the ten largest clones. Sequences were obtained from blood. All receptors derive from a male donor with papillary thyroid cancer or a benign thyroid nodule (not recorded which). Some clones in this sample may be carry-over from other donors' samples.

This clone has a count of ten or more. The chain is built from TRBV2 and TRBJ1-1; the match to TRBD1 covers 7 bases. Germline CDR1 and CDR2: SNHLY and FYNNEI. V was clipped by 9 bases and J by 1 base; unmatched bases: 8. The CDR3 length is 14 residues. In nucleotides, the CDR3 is TGTGCCAGTTCCCGAGGGGGCTGGAACACTGAAGCTTTCTTT. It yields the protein CASSRGGWNTEAFF.

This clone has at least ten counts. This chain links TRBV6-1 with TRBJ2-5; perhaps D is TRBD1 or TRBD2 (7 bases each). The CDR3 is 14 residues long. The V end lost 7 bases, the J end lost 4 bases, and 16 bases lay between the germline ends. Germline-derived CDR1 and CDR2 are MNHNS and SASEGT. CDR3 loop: CASNLSGGGETQYF. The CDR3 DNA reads TGTGCCAGCAATCTGTCAGGGGGGGGAGAGACCCAGTACTTC.

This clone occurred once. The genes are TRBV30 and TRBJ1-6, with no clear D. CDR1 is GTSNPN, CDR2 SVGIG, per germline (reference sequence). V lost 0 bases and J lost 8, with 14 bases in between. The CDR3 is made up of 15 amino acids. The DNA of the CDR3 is TGTGCCTGGAGTGTACTCAATTCGCGGGATTCACCCCTCCACTTT. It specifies CAWSVLNSRDSPLHF.